This TCR beta chain was sequenced for a study of OX40 agonist ivuxolimab in advanced cancers. CDR3 length: 16 amino acids. Trimming removed 2 bases from V and 3 bases from J; junction bases left unmatched: 3. The germline gives CDR1 SGHTA, CDR2 FQGNSA. Only in-frame clones appear in the TCRdb table, and some are missing; sequencing was by immunoSEQ multiplex PCR. The sample lists 60,000 to 85,000 clones, about 88% seen once, with over 0.3% in the top ten. The source of this sequence is an adult with an advanced solid tumor such as melanoma, head and neck, liver or kidney cancer. V usage is TRBV7-2 and J usage is TRBJ2-1; 11 nucleotides match TRBD2. Sequenced here: CD4+ or CD8+ T cells sorted from blood, sampled in a trial of the OX40 agonist ivuxolimab. The CDR3, as DNA: TGTGCCAGCAGCTTAAGTCTAGCGGGGGGCTACAATGAGCAGTTCTTC. Protein product: CASSLSLAGGYNEQFF. The complete variable domain, with remaining parts taken from reference TRBV7-2 and TRBJ2-1, reads GAGVSQSPSNKVTEKGKDVELRCDPISGHTALYWYRQSLGQGLEFLIYFQGNSAPDKSGLPSDRFSAERTGGSVSTLTIQRTQQEDSAVYLCASSLSLAGGYNEQFFGPGTRLTVL.